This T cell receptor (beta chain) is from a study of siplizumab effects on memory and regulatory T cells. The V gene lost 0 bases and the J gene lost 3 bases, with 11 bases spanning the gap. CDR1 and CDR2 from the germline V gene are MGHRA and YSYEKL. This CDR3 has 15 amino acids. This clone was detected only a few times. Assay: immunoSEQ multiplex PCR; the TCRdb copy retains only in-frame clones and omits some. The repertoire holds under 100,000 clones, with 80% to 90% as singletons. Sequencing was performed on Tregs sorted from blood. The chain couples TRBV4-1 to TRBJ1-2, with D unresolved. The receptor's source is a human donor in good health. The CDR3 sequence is CASSQDVRQDYGYTF. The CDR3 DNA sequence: TGCGCCAGCAGCCAAGACGTCAGACAAGACTATGGCTACACCTTC.